The 19 T cell receptor beta chains listed next were all sequenced from one sample in a study of CD8+CD57+ T cells in acquired aplastic anemia. TCR beta VDJ and CDR3 profiles were obtained from a genomic DNA template. One entry per CDR3 protein results from TCRdb running MiXCR on the reads. The sample lists around 140,000 distinct CDR3 sequences; less than 45% were seen once. Sequences were obtained from sorted CD4+, CD8+, or CD8+CD57+ T cells (not recorded which) from PBMCs. The receptors originated from a human donor in good health, serving as a control.

At least ten counts were recorded for this clonotype. The chain carries TRBV6-1 and TRBJ2-5, with a possible D match to TRBD1 (5 bases). Germline assignment: CDR1 MNHNS and CDR2 SASEGT. CDR3 length: 13 amino acids. V lost 4 bases, J lost 4 bases, and 10 bases lay in between. CDR3 loop: CASSGGSGETQYF. DNA of the CDR3: TGTGCCAGCAGTGGGGGCTCGGGAGAGACCCAGTACTTC.

This clonotype came up many times. The chain couples TRBV6-5 to TRBJ2-7, with D perhaps matching TRBD1 or TRBD2 (5 bases each). Trimming pared 2 bases from V and 6 bases from J, leaving 17 bases between. The CDR3 consists of 15 residues. The V gene's germline CDR1 is MNHEY and CDR2 SVGAGI. The CDR3 DNA reads TGTGCCAGCAGTTACCGGGGAATGGGGGTTACCGAGCAGTACTTC. Translating gives CASSYRGMGVTEQYF.

This chain links TRBV19 with TRBJ2-3, with 13 bases fitting TRBD2. Germline V gene data show CDR1 as LNHDA and CDR2 as SQIVND (reference sequence). This CDR3 has 15 amino acids. The J segment lost 6 bases and the V segment lost 3 bases, leaving 3 bases of the junction unmatched. The CDR3 sequence is CASSMTSGRQDTQYF. The CDR3 DNA reads TGTGCCAGTAGTATGACTAGCGGGAGGCAGGATACGCAGTATTTT. The variable domain in full, completed from reference TRBV19 and TRBJ2-3, reads DGGITQSPKYLFRKEGQNVTLSCEQNLNHDAMYWYRQDPGQGLRLIYYSQIVNDFQKGDIAEGYSVSREKKESFPLTVTSAQKNPTAFYLCASSMTSGRQDTQYFGPGTRLTVL.

This clonotype was counted ten times or more. The rearrangement joins TRBV5-1 to TRBJ2-1; D remains ambiguous. The length of the CDR3 is 15 residues. The V and J ends lost 5 bases and 0 bases respectively, with 12 bases between them. CDR1 SGHRS and CDR2 YFSETQ come from the germline V gene. The CDR3 is CASRSVLSSYNEQFF. The CDR3 DNA reads TGCGCCAGCAGGTCAGTCCTCAGCTCCTACAATGAGCAGTTCTTC.

CDR3 sequence: CASSLGQANYGYTF. The CDR3 DNA reads as TGTGCCAGCAGCTTAGGACAGGCGAACTATGGCTACACCTTC. This chain uses TRBV7-8 with TRBJ1-2; possibly TRBD1 for D (6 bases). The length of the CDR3 is 14 residues. Germline V gene lookup returns CDR1 SGHVS and CDR2 FQNEAQ. V lost 1 base to trimming and J lost 2 bases, with 8 bases between them.

The chain has TRBV2 and TRBJ2-3; 8 nucleotides agree with TRBD2. The CDR3 has 14 amino acids. The germline gives CDR1 SNHLY, CDR2 FYNNEI. The junction had 5 bases not matched to a gene; V was cut back by 5 bases and J by 4 bases. CDR3 protein: CASSSVAGPDTQYF. CDR3 DNA: TGTGCCAGCAGTTCAGTAGCGGGGCCAGATACGCAGTATTTT.

A word on this clonotype: A much larger clone differs from this one at a single base, so this may be a read error. The chain is built from TRBV3-1 and TRBJ1-6; D uncertain. There are 14 residues in the CDR3. Looked up from germline, CDR1 is LGHDT and CDR2 is YNNKEL (reference sequence). The ends were cut back, 1 base at V and 7 bases at J, with 8 bases in the middle. CDR3 nucleotide sequence: TGTGCCAGCAGCCAAGTTCGTAGGAATTCACCCCTCCACTTT. Protein product: CASSQVRRNSPLHF. Using reference TRBV3-1 and TRBJ1-6 for the parts outside the CDR3, the full variable domain is DTAVSQTPKYLVTQMGNDKSIKCEQNLGHDTMYWYKQDSKKFLKIMFSYNNKELIINETVPNRFSPKSPDKAHLNLHINSLELGDSAVYFCASSQVRRNSPLHFGNGTRLTVT.

The chain has TRBV9 and TRBJ1-1, with 12 bases that match TRBD1. The CDR3 sequence is 18 residues long. Germline V gene sequence: CDR1 SGDLS, CDR2 YYNGEE. The V gene end was trimmed by 6 bases and the J gene end by 3 bases; junction bases not matched to a gene: 15. The CDR3 loop reads CASTRPGTGGILDTEAFF. In DNA form, the CDR3 reads TGTGCCAGCACCCGCCCCGGGACAGGGGGCATCTTGGACACTGAAGCTTTCTTT.

This chain uses TRBV25-1 with TRBJ2-7, with 8 bases that match TRBD1. The CDR3 extends over 17 amino acids. The germline gives CDR1 MGHDK, CDR2 SYGVNS. V gave up 1 base and J gave up 4 bases; unmatched junction bases: 12. CDR3 loop: CASSEFTGGQAKYEQYF. CDR3 bases: TGTGCCAGCAGTGAATTCACAGGGGGGCAGGCGAAATACGAGCAGTACTTC.

This clonotype was seen many times. The DNA of the CDR3 is TGTGCCAGTAGCGGCCTAGGGACGGTATTCAATCAGCCCCAGCATTTT. This encodes CASSGLGTVFNQPQHF. The V gene is TRBV19, the J gene TRBJ1-5, with TRBD1 as a possible D gene (5 bases). Between the trimmed V and J ends, which lost 6 bases and 3 bases, there was a span of 18 bases. From germline, CDR1 is LNHDA and CDR2 SQIVND (reference sequence). The CDR3 is made up of 16 amino acids.

This clonotype was recorded many times. The rearrangement uses TRBV6-5 and TRBJ1-2; D gene unclear. CDR3 length: 14 amino acids. The V gene's germline CDR1 is MNHEY and CDR2 SVGAGI. Deletions cut 4 bases from V and 5 bases from J, with 14 bases between. The CDR3 reads CASSFLSEGYGYTF. The CDR3 bases are TGTGCCAGCAGTTTTTTATCCGAGGGTTATGGCTACACCTTC.

In its sample, this clonotype was seen a few times. The chain carries TRBV6-1 and TRBJ1-1; D perhaps matches TRBD1 (5 bases). This CDR3 has 18 residues. Germline V gene lookup returns CDR1 MNHNS and CDR2 SASEGT. V gave up 6 bases and J gave up 7 bases, with 30 bases separating them. The CDR3 protein is CASRFRSWGSLTQSEAFF. The CDR3 region has the DNA TGTGCCAGCAGGTTTCGGTCTTGGGGGTCCTTAACCCAAAGTGAAGCTTTCTTT.

The V call is TRBV6-5, the J call TRBJ2-6; TRBD1 matches at 8 bases. The CDR3 loop spans 21 amino acids. Germline loops: CDR1 MNHEY, CDR2 SVGAGI. Trimming at V came to 2 bases and at J to 2 bases, leaving 17 bases not matched to a gene. CDR3 in amino acids: CASSYPLRRTGLLTGANVLTF. The CDR3 DNA sequence: TGTGCCAGCAGTTACCCGCTCCGGAGGACAGGGCTCCTCACTGGGGCCAACGTCCTGACTTTC.

This chain uses TRBV25-1 with TRBJ2-2; TRBD1 aligns across 7 bases. In germline, CDR1 is MGHDK, CDR2 SYGVNS. The CDR3 spans 15 residues. With V trimmed by 8 bases and J by 0 bases, 6 bases remained unmatched. This chain's CDR3 is CASLGQGANTGELFF. CDR3 sequence (DNA): TGTGCCAGCCTCGGGCAGGGGGCGAACACCGGGGAGCTGTTTTTT.

The chain uses TRBV15 and TRBJ2-7; 8 bases agree with TRBD1. This CDR3 is 15 amino acids long. The V gene end was trimmed by 1 base and the J gene end by 6 bases; junction bases not matched to a gene: 8. In germline, CDR1 is LNHNV, CDR2 YYDKDF (reference sequence). The CDR3 sequence: CATSRGTGKPREQYF. For the CDR3, the DNA is TGTGCCACCAGCAGAGGGACAGGGAAACCCCGCGAGCAGTACTTC. The variable domain in full, completed from reference TRBV15 and TRBJ2-7, reads DAMVIQNPRYQVTQFGKPVTLSCSQTLNHNVMYWYQQKSSQAPKLLFHYYDKDFNNEADTPDNFQSRRPNTSFCFLDIRSPGLGDTAMYLCATSRGTGKPREQYFGPGTRLTVT.

This clonotype showed up many times. The J gene is TRBJ1-2, the V gene TRBV19; 7 bases agree with TRBD1. From germline, CDR1 is LNHDA and CDR2 SQIVND (reference sequence). The CDR3 sequence is 14 residues long. The trim removed 5 bases at V and 4 bases at J, leaving 7 bases unmatched. For the CDR3, the DNA is TGTGCCAGTAGTCTCACAGGGGAACGCTATGGCTACACCTTC. This translates into CASSLTGERYGYTF.

The table lists this clonotype with many counts. V gene TRBV11-3 combines with J gene TRBJ2-3; 10 bases agree with TRBD2. V was clipped by 5 bases and J by 3 bases; unmatched bases: 11. The germline V gene has CDR1 SGHNT and CDR2 YENEEA. The CDR3 loop spans 17 amino acids. The CDR3 reads CASSQLTAGGRTDTQYF. As DNA, the CDR3 is TGTGCCAGCAGCCAATTGACAGCGGGAGGGCGGACAGATACGCAGTATTTT. Complete variable domain (other parts from reference TRBV11-3 and TRBJ2-3): EAGVVQSPRYKIIEKKQPVAFWCNPISGHNTLYWYLQNLGQGPELLIRYENEEAVDDSQLPKDRFSAERLKGVDSTLKIQPAELGDSAVYLCASSQLTAGGRTDTQYFGPGTRLTVL.

The chain uses TRBV4-1 and TRBJ1-2, with TRBD1 as a possible D gene (5 bases). Per the germline V gene, CDR1 is MGHRA and CDR2 is YSYEKL. V lost 4 bases, J lost 4 bases, and 19 bases lay in between. The CDR3 length is 16 residues. This chain's CDR3 is CASSPPGAGPAYGYTF. For the CDR3, the DNA is TGCGCCAGCAGCCCACCCGGCGCAGGGCCGGCCTATGGCTACACCTTC.

This sequence joins TRBV18 and TRBJ2-7; TRBD1 aligns across 7 bases. With 5 bases clipped from V and 1 base from J, the junction kept 2 bases outside the gene matches. CDR1 KGHSH and CDR2 LQKENI come from the germline V gene. The CDR3 totals 13 residues. The CDR3: CASSKGQSYEQYF. Written as DNA, the CDR3 is TGTGCCAGCTCAAAGGGACAGTCCTACGAGCAGTACTTC. The full variable domain, its missing parts supplied by reference TRBV18 and TRBJ2-7, is NAGVMQNPRHLVRRRGQEARLRCSPMKGHSHVYWYRQLPEEGLKFMVYLQKENIIDESGMPKERFSAEFPKEGPSILRIQQVVRGDSAAYFCASSKGQSYEQYFGPGTRLTVT.